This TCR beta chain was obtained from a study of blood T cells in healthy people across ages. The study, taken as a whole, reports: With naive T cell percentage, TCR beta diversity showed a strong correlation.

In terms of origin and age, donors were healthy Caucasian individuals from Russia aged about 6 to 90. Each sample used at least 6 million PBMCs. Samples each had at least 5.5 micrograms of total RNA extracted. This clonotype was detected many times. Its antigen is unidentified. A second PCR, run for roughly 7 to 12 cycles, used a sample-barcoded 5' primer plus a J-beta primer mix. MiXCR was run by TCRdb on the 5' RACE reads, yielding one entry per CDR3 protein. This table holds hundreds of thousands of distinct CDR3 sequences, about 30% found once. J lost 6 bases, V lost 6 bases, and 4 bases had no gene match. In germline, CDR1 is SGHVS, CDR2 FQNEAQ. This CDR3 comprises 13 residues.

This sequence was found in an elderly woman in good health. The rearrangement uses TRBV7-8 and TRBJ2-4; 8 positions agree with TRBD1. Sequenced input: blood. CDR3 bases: TGTGCCAGCAGTTATGACAGGGGAAACATTCAGTACTTC. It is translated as CASSYDRGNIQYF.